This entry lists 24 T cell receptor beta chains sequenced from one sample in a study of CD8+CD57+ T cells in acquired aplastic anemia. Profiles of TCR beta VDJ and CDR3 were generated from a genomic DNA template. One entry per CDR3 protein, called by TCRdb with MiXCR from the reads. The sample carries about 270,000 distinct CDR3 sequences, 56% recorded once. The specimen sequenced was sorted CD4+, CD8+, or CD8+CD57+ T cells (not recorded which) from PBMCs. These receptors were collected from a human donor with severe aplastic anemia or a healthy control (not recorded which).

This clonotype is a singleton in its sample. V and J are TRBV5-6 and TRBJ2-3, with D unresolved. The CDR3 is 13 amino acids. Germline assignment: CDR1 SGHDT and CDR2 YYEEEE. V gave up 3 bases and J gave up 3 bases, with 8 bases separating them. CDR3 coding DNA: TGTGCCAGCAGCTCGGTTCTTACAGATACGCAGTATTTT. Translating it yields CASSSVLTDTQYF. Combining the CDR3 with reference TRBV5-6 and TRBJ2-3 gives the whole variable domain DAGVTQSPTHLIKTRGQQVTLRCSPKSGHDTVSWYQQALGQGPQFIFQYYEEEERQRGNFPDRFSGHQFPNYSSELNVNALLLGDSALYLCASSSVLTDTQYFGPGTRLTVL.

The rearrangement uses TRBV9 and TRBJ2-7; tentative D call: TRBD2 (6 bases). The CDR3 sequence is 14 residues long. Germline CDR1 is SGDLS and CDR2 is YYNGEE. V was clipped by 4 bases and J by 3 bases, with 14 bases between them. In DNA form, the CDR3 reads TGTGCCAGCAGCTTCGTTGACGGGAGCTACGAGCAGTACTTC. The encoded protein is CASSFVDGSYEQYF.

This clonotype showed up many times. This chain uses TRBV7-2 with TRBJ2-5; TRBD2 matches at 7 bases. V lost 3 bases, J lost 2 bases, and 0 bases stayed unmatched. The CDR3 has 13 residues. Germline V CDR1 and CDR2: SGHTA, FQGNSA. CDR3 coding DNA: TGTGCCAGCAGCTTCGGGAGGCAAGAGACCCAGTACTTC. Residues: CASSFGRQETQYF.

The rearrangement joins TRBV19 to TRBJ2-5, with D perhaps matching TRBD1 or TRBD2 (5 bases each). CDR3 length equals 14 residues. Between the trimmed V and J ends, which lost 10 bases and 4 bases, there was a span of 19 bases. Germline V lookup: CDR1 LNHDA, CDR2 SQIVND (reference sequence). This chain's CDR3 is CATGSFSGRETQYF. CDR3 DNA: TGTGCCACCGGGTCGTTCTCAGGGAGAGAGACCCAGTACTTC. The variable domain in full, completed from reference TRBV19 and TRBJ2-5, reads DGGITQSPKYLFRKEGQNVTLSCEQNLNHDAMYWYRQDPGQGLRLIYYSQIVNDFQKGDIAEGYSVSREKKESFPLTVTSAQKNPTAFYLCATGSFSGRETQYFGPGTRLLVL.

Of note for this clonotype: Sequence at one end of the junction differs from germline and may be a read error. Written as DNA, the CDR3 is TGTGCCAGCAGATTAGGTCCCGGGGAGCTGTTTTTT. It translates to CASRLGPGELFF. The chain employs TRBV7-9 and TRBJ2-2; no definite D call. In germline, CDR1 is SEHNR, CDR2 FQNEAQ (reference sequence). The CDR3 is 12 residues long.

This rearrangement joins TRBV5-1 to TRBJ2-7, with D perhaps TRBD1 (5 bases). The CDR3 runs 14 residues. Trimming shortened V by 1 base and J by 2 bases, and 10 bases separated the two germline ends. Germline loops: CDR1 SGHRS, CDR2 YFSETQ. The CDR3 region is CASSLPTGTYEQYF. The CDR3 DNA is TGCGCCAGCAGCTTGCCCACAGGCACCTACGAGCAGTACTTC.

There are many counts of this clonotype. J is TRBJ1-2 and V is TRBV20-1; D call uncertain. The germline V and J ends were trimmed by 5 bases and 8 bases, with 12 bases remaining between them. Per the germline V gene, CDR1 is DFQATT and CDR2 is SNEGSKA (reference sequence). This CDR3 is built from 11 residues. CDR3 in amino acids: CSAGGIQGYTF. In DNA form, the CDR3 reads TGCAGTGCTGGAGGAATTCAGGGCTACACCTTC.

This chain uses TRBV20-1 with TRBJ1-2, with 8 bases matching TRBD1. The germline V gene has CDR1 DFQATT and CDR2 SNEGSKA (reference sequence). V shed 6 bases, J shed 0 bases, and the junction held 3 bases outside the gene matches. This CDR3 contains 13 residues. CDR3: CSAEDRANYGYTF. CDR3 sequence (DNA): TGCAGTGCCGAGGACAGGGCTAACTATGGCTACACCTTC.

With respect to this clonotype: At one of its ends the junction is not consistent with the germline gene, which may arise from a read error. The rearrangement joins TRBV24-1 to TRBJ2-1, with 16 bases matching TRBD2. This CDR3 has 19 amino acids. Germline values: CDR1 KGHDR, CDR2 SFDVKD. The CDR3: CASSTGLAGGGVLYNEQFF. The CDR3 DNA reads as TGTGCCAGCAGTACGGGACTAGCGGGGGGGGGGGTTTTATACAATGAGCAGTTCTTC.

Many counts were recorded for this clonotype. The V call is TRBV6-1, the J call TRBJ2-3; 8 bases match TRBD1. Trimming at V came to 6 bases and at J to 2 bases, leaving 10 bases not matched to a gene. Per germline, CDR1 MNHNS and CDR2 SASEGT. The CDR3 is 16 amino acids. The CDR3: CASSYRGLESTDTQYF. The CDR3 DNA follows: TGTGCCAGCAGCTACAGGGGGTTGGAATCCACAGATACGCAGTATTTT.

Many counts were recorded for this clonotype. The chain has TRBV29-1 and TRBJ1-5, with 7 nucleotides matching TRBD1. The CDR3 has 14 residues. The junction had 9 bases not matched to a gene; V was cut back by 8 bases and J by 2 bases. Germline V gene lookup returns CDR1 SQVTM and CDR2 ANQGSEA. CDR3 DNA sequence: TGCAGCCCTTATGACAGGGTCGGCAATCAGCCCCAGCATTTT. Translated, it gives CSPYDRVGNQPQHF.

V usage is TRBV7-4 and J usage is TRBJ2-3, with D unresolved. Trimming shortened V by 7 bases and J by 4 bases, and 15 bases separated the two germline ends. The germline gives CDR1 SGHVT, CDR2 SQSDAQ. The CDR3 loop spans 14 amino acids. DNA for the CDR3: TGTGCCAGCACCTTCGAGACTGGGGCAGATACGCAGTATTTT. It codes for CASTFETGADTQYF. The full variable domain, rest sourced from reference TRBV7-4 and TRBJ2-3, is GAGVSQSPRYKVAKRGRDVALRCDSISGHVTLYWYRQTLGQGSEVLTYSQSDAQRDKSGRPSGRFSAERPERSVSTLKIQRTEQGDSAVYLCASTFETGADTQYFGPGTRLTVL.

Concerning this clonotype: A much larger clone sits a single nucleotide away, making a read error possible. V usage is TRBV19 and J usage is TRBJ1-4; TRBD1 agrees at 7 bases. The germline CDR1 and CDR2 sequences are LNHDA and SQIVND (reference sequence). The CDR3 loop spans 13 amino acids. Here the CDR3 reads CASIRQGGERLFF. For the CDR3, the DNA is TGTGCCAGTATCCGCCAGGGGGGTGAAAGACTGTTTTTT.

The chain joins TRBV7-3 to TRBJ2-2; D gene ambiguous. The CDR3 totals 13 residues. The germline V gene encodes CDR1 SGHTA and CDR2 FQGTGA. The V end was cut by 4 bases, the J end by 5 bases, with 8 bases between. The CDR3 nucleotides are TGTGCCAGCAGCTGGGTCCTAACCGGGGAGCTGTTTTTT. Its protein product is CASSWVLTGELFF.

The V call is TRBV28, the J call TRBJ2-2; D might be TRBD2 (7 bases). The CDR3 is 14 residues long. CDR1 MDHEN and CDR2 SYDVKM come from the germline V gene. V dropped 5 bases and J dropped 6 bases, with 13 bases sitting between them. The DNA of the CDR3 is TGTGCCAGCAGTCCCATAGGGGGGGCCGGGGAGCTGTTTTTT. Translation gives CASSPIGGAGELFF.

This clonotype was seen a single time. V and J are TRBV9 and TRBJ2-1; tentatively, D is TRBD1 or TRBD2 (6 bases each). The CDR3 totals 13 residues. V was trimmed by 3 bases and J by 6 bases, leaving 10 bases between them. Germline V lookup: CDR1 SGDLS, CDR2 YYNGEE. CDR3 residues: CASSGGAGNEQFF. As DNA, the CDR3 is TGTGCCAGCAGCGGGGGGGCCGGCAATGAGCAGTTCTTC.

V is TRBV20-1 and J is TRBJ1-5, with TRBD1 matching over 7 bases. Germline V CDR1 and CDR2: DFQATT, SNEGSKA (reference sequence). J lost 4 bases, V lost 3 bases, and 3 bases had no gene match. The CDR3 spans 13 residues. The CDR3 coding sequence is TGCAGTGCTAGGGTACAGGGGAATCAGCCCCAGCATTTT. Its protein product is CSARVQGNQPQHF.

This clonotype showed up many times. This chain uses TRBV6-1 with TRBJ1-2; the D gene is possibly TRBD1 (6 bases). There are 18 residues in the CDR3. From germline, CDR1 is MNHNS and CDR2 SASEGT. V shed 4 bases and J shed 7 bases, with 28 bases lying between them. CDR3 nucleotide sequence: TGTGCCAGCAGTGTACCCCTACAGGGTGGGATCCACTCCCTTGGCTACACCTTC. Its translation: CASSVPLQGGIHSLGYTF.

As concerns this clonotype: A junction boundary mismatches the germline segment, possibly from a read error. The V gene is TRBV7-7, the J gene TRBJ2-5; no definite D call. In germline, CDR1 is SSHAT, CDR2 FNYEAQ (reference sequence). The CDR3 contains 14 residues. In DNA form, the CDR3 reads TGTGCTAGCAGCTTGGGCGGCCACCAAGGGACCCAGTACTTC. Translating it yields CASSLGGHQGTQYF.

At least ten counts were recorded for this clonotype. The J gene is TRBJ2-5, the V gene TRBV11-2, with D possibly being TRBD1 or TRBD2 (6 bases each). CDR3 size: 14 residues. Per germline, CDR1 SGHAT and CDR2 FQNNGV. V shed 7 bases and J shed 3 bases, with 15 bases lying between them. In DNA form, the CDR3 reads TGTGCCAGCAAGTCACGGGGGCCGGAAGAGACCCAGTACTTC. Its translation is CASKSRGPEETQYF.

In its sample, this clonotype was seen many times. The chain recombines TRBV5-6 with TRBJ1-5; D is undetermined. The CDR3 extends over 16 amino acids. V lost 0 bases and J 2 bases, leaving 12 bases between the germline ends. The germline gives CDR1 SGHDT, CDR2 YYEEEE. This chain's CDR3 is CASSLAAGLGNQPQHF. In DNA form, the CDR3 reads TGTGCCAGCAGCTTGGCCGCGGGGTTAGGCAATCAGCCCCAGCATTTT.

The sample holds many counts of this clonotype. The genes are TRBV20-1 and TRBJ1-1; D is perhaps TRBD1 (6 bases). The germline V gene encodes CDR1 DFQATT and CDR2 SNEGSKA (reference sequence). CDR3 size: 13 residues. V was shortened by 3 bases and J by 0 bases, with 8 bases between the two germline ends. The CDR3 DNA reads as TGCAGTGCTAGGGACAGCCTGAACACTGAAGCTTTCTTT. It yields the protein CSARDSLNTEAFF.

In this sample, this clonotype turned up many times. V usage is TRBV2 and J usage is TRBJ1-2; TRBD1 agrees at 7 bases. This CDR3 contains 15 residues. Trimming at V came to 4 bases and at J to 1 base, leaving 6 bases not matched to a gene. Per germline, CDR1 SNHLY and CDR2 FYNNEI. The CDR3 DNA reads as TGTGCCAGCAGTGCGGGACAGCAACTTAACTATGGCTACACCTTC. It is translated as CASSAGQQLNYGYTF.

The chain recombines TRBV28 with TRBJ1-5, with D possibly matching TRBD1 (6 bases). The V gene lost 11 bases and the J gene lost 3 bases, with 14 bases spanning the gap. The CDR3 length is 13 residues. CDR1 is MDHEN, CDR2 SYDVKM, per germline. This chain's CDR3 is CAGRGGTNQPQHF. The DNA for the CDR3 is TGTGCCGGGAGGGGGGGGACCAATCAGCCCCAGCATTTT.